This TCR beta chain is drawn from a study of blood T cells in healthy people across ages. This clonotype was counted between two and nine times. The target antigen is unknown. Alongside a J-beta primer mix, a sample-barcoded 5' primer served in a second PCR lasting about 6 to 11 cycles. In TCRdb, the 5' RACE reads were re-called with MiXCR into one record per CDR3 protein. The profile shows about 800,000 distinct CDR3 sequences, around half of them singletons. Overall study results and limits: Considered underestimates were the diversity estimates obtained from one million T cells. Correlation between TCR beta diversity and naive T cell percentage was strong.

This receptor was taken from a man older than 75 in good health. The sequenced material came from blood.

CDR3 in amino acids: CASSPKREGYNEQFF. The DNA of the CDR3 is TGTGCCAGCAGTCCTAAGCGGGAGGGCTACAATGAGCAGTTCTTC. The chain couples TRBV2 to TRBJ2-1, with 10 bases fitting TRBD2. V lost 5 bases to trimming and J lost 3 bases; unmatched junction nucleotides: 4. CDR1 is SNHLY and CDR2 is FYNNEI in the germline V gene. The CDR3 is made up of 15 amino acids.